This T cell receptor beta chain was identified during a study of blood T cell repertoires in COVID-19. The table came from immunoSEQ multiplex PCR; TCRdb's copy has only in-frame clones and leaves some out. The profile shows 250,000 to 300,000 clones, more than 75% of them singletons. This clone was detected once. The source is a woman aged 55-69 years with COVID-19, enrolled during active disease. The sample taken for sequencing was peripheral blood.

In nucleotides, the CDR3 is TGTGCCAGCAGTGAACAGACAGTACCAAACACTGAAGCTTTCTTT. This codes for CASSEQTVPNTEAFF. The chain carries TRBV2 and TRBJ1-1; tentative D call: TRBD1 (5 bases). This CDR3 spans 15 amino acids. Germline V lookup: CDR1 SNHLY, CDR2 FYNNEI. V was cut by 2 bases and J by 2 bases, with 12 bases left in between.